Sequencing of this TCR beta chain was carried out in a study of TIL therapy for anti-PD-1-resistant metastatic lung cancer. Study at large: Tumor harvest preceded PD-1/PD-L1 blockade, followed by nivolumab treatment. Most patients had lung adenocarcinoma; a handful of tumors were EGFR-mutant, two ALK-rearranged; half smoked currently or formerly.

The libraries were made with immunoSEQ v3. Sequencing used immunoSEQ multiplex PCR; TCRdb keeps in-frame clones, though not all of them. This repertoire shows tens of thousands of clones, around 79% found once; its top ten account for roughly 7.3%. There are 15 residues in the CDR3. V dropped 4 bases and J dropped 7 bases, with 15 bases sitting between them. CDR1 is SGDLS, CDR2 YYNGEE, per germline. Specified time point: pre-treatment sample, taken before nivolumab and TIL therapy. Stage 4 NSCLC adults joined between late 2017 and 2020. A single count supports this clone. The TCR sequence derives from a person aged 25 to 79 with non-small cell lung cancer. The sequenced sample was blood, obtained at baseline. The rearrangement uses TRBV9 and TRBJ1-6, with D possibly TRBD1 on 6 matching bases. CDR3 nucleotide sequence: TGTGCCAGCAGCTTCACACAGGGAAGGAATTCACCCCTCCACTTT. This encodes CASSFTQGRNSPLHF.